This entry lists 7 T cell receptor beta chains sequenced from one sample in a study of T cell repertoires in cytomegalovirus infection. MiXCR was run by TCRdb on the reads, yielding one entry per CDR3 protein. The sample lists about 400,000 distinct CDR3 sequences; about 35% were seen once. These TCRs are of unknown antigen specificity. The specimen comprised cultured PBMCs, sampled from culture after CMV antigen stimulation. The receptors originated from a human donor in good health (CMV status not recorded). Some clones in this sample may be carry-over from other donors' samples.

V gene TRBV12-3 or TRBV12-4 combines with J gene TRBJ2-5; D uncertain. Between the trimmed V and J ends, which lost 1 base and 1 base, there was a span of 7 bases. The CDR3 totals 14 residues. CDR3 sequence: CASSLDDGQETQYF. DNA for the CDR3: TGTGCCAGCAGTTTAGATGACGGCCAAGAGACCCAGTACTTC.

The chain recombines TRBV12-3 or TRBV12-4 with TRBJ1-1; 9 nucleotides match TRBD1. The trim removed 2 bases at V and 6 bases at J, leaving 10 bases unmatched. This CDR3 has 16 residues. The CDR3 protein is CASSLRTGAFLAEAFF. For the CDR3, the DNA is TGTGCCAGCAGTTTACGGACAGGGGCATTCTTGGCTGAAGCTTTCTTT.

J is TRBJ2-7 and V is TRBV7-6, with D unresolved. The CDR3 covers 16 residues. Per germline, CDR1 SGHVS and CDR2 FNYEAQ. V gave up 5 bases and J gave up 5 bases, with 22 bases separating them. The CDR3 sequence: CASSPLAGGKRNEQYF. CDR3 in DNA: TGTGCCAGCAGCCCCTTGGCCGGTGGTAAAAGGAACGAGCAGTACTTC.

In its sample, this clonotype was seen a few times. The CDR3 reads CASSGWTDSNQPQHF. The CDR3 DNA follows: TGTGCCAGTAGTGGGTGGACGGATAGCAATCAGCCCCAGCATTTT. The V call is TRBV19, the J call TRBJ1-5, with D unclear. The germline gives CDR1 LNHDA, CDR2 SQIVND (reference sequence). V was pared by 5 bases and J by 0 bases, with 11 bases between. This CDR3 comprises 15 residues.

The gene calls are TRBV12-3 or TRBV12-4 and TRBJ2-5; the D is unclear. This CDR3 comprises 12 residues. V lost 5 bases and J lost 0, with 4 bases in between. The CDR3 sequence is CASSQDQETQYF. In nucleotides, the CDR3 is TGTGCCAGCAGTCAAGACCAAGAGACCCAGTACTTC.

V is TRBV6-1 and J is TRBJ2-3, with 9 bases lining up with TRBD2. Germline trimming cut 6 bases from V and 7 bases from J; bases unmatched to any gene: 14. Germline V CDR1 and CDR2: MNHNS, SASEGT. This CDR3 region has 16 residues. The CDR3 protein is CASSRGRAGGLNTQYF. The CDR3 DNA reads TGTGCCAGCAGCCGCGGGCGGGCGGGAGGGTTGAATACGCAGTATTTT.

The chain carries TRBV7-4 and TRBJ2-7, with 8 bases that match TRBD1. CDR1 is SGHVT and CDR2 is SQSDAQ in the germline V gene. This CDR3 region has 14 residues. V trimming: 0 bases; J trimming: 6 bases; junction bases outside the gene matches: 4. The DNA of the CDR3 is TGTGCCAGCAGCTTAGCAGGGACAGGTAGCGAGCAGTACGTC. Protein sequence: CASSLAGTGSEQYV.